Included here is one TCR beta chain sequence, with context. These data originate in a study of control samples from healthy donors and cancer patients. Only in-frame clones appear in the TCRdb table, and some are missing; sequencing was by immunoSEQ multiplex PCR. The table has 150,000 to 200,000 clones, about 94% seen once. This CDR3 contains 18 residues. The J segment lost 7 bases and the V segment lost 3 bases, leaving 10 bases of the junction unmatched. The V gene's germline CDR1 is SGHRS and CDR2 YFSETQ. The sequence came from a middle-aged woman in good health. The sequenced material came from blood. The genes are TRBV5-1 and TRBJ2-1; 16 nucleotides align to TRBD2. The CDR3, as DNA: TGCGCCAGCAGCTCGGGACTAGCGGGAGGGCCTCTTTGGAATGAGCAGTTCTTC. Translation gives CASSSGLAGGPLWNEQFF.